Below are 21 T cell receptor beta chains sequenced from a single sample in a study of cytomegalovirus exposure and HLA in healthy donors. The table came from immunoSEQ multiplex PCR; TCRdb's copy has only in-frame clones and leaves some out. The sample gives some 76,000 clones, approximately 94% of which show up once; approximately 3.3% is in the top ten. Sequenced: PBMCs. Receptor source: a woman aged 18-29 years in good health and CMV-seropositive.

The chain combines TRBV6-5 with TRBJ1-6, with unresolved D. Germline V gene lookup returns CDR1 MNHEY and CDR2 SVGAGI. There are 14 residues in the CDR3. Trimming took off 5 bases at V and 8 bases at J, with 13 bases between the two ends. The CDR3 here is CASSPGSFHSPLHF. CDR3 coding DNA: TGTGCCAGCAGTCCCGGGTCTTTTCATTCACCCCTCCACTTT.

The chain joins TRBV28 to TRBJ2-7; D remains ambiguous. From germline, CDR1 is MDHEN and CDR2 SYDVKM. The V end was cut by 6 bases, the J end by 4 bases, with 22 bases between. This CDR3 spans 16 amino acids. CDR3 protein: CASRAPGPAKPYEQYF. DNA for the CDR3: TGTGCCAGCAGAGCTCCCGGTCCCGCTAAGCCTTACGAGCAGTACTTC.

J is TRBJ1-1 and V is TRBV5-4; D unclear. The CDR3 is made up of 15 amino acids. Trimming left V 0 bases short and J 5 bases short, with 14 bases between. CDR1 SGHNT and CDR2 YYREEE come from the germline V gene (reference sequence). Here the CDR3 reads CASSLVWGVRTEAFF. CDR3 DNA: TGTGCCAGCAGCTTGGTTTGGGGAGTCCGGACTGAAGCTTTCTTT.

The DNA of the CDR3 is TGTGCCAGTAGTCAACAGCCGAGCTCCTACGAGCAGTACTTC. It is translated as CASSQQPSSYEQYF. This rearrangement joins TRBV19 to TRBJ2-7; D remains ambiguous. Germline V gives CDR1 LNHDA, CDR2 SQIVND (reference sequence). The V gene lost 5 bases and the J gene lost 0 bases, with 11 bases spanning the gap. The CDR3 sequence is 14 residues long.

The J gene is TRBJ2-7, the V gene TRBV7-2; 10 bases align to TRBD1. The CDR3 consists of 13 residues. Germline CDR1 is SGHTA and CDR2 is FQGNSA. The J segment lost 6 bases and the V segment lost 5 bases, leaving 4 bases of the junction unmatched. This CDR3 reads CASSTRQGAEQYF. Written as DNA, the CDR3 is TGTGCCAGCAGCACCCGACAGGGGGCCGAGCAGTACTTC.

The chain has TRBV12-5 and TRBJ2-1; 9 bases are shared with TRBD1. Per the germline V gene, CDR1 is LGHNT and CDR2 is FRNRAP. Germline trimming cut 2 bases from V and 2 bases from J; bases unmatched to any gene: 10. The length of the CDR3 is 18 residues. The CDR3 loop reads CASGLQSYRGPAYNEQFF. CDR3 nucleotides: TGTGCTAGTGGTTTGCAATCCTACAGGGGGCCGGCCTACAATGAGCAGTTCTTC.

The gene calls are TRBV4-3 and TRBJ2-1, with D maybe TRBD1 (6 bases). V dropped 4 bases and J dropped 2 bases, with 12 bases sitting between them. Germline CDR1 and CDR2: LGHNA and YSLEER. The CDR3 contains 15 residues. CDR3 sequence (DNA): TGCGCCAGCAGCCTAGAGGACAGACCCTACAATGAGCAGTTCTTC. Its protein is CASSLEDRPYNEQFF.

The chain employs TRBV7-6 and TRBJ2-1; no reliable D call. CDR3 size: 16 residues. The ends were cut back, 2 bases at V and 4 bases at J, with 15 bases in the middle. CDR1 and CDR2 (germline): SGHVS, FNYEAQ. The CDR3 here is CASSLLPSTGYNEQFF. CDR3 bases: TGTGCCAGCAGCTTACTCCCTTCGACTGGATACAATGAGCAGTTCTTC. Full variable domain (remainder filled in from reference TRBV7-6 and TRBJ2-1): GAGVSQSPRYKVTKRGQDVALRCDPISGHVSLYWYRQALGQGPEFLTYFNYEAQQDKSGLPNDRFSAERPEGSISTLTIQRTEQRDSAMYRCASSLLPSTGYNEQFFGPGTRLTVL.

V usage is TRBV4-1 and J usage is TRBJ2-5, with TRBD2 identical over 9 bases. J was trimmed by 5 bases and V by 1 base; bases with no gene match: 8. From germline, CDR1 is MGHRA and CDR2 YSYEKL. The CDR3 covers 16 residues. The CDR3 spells CASSQGGLALRETQYF. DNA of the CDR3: TGCGCCAGCAGCCAAGGGGGACTAGCCCTGCGGGAGACCCAGTACTTC.

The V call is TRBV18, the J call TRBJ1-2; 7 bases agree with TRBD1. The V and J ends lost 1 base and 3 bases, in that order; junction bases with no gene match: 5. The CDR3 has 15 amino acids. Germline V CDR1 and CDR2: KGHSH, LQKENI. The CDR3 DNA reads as TGTGCCAGCTCACCACGAGTAGACAGGGACTATGGCTACACCTTC. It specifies CASSPRVDRDYGYTF.

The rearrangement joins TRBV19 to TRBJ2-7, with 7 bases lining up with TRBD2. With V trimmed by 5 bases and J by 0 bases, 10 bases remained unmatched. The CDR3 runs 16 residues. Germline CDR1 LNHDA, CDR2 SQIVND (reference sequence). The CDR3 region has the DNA TGTGCCAGTAGTTTCTCTAGCGGAGCGAACTCCTACGAGCAGTACTTC. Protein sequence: CASSFSSGANSYEQYF.

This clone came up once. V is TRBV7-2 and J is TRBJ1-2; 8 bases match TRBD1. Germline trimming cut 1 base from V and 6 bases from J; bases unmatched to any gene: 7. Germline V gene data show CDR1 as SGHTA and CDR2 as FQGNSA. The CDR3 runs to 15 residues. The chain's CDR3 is CASSLGPGTGDGYTF. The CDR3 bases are TGTGCCAGCAGCTTAGGGCCCGGGACAGGAGATGGCTACACCTTC. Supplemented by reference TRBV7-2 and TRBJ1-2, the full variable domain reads GAGVSQSPSNKVTEKGKDVELRCDPISGHTALYWYRQSLGQGLEFLIYFQGNSAPDKSGLPSDRFSAERTGGSVSTLTIQRTQQEDSAVYLCASSLGPGTGDGYTFGSGTRLTVV.

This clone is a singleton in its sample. CDR3 loop: CAWSLAGLFNEQFF. Here the CDR3 DNA reads TGTGCCTGGAGTTTAGCGGGTCTTTTCAATGAGCAGTTCTTC. The genes are TRBV30 and TRBJ2-1; 7 bases align to TRBD2. Germline V gene sequence: CDR1 GTSNPN, CDR2 SVGIG (reference sequence). The junction had 7 bases not matched to a gene; V was cut back by 2 bases and J by 6 bases. The CDR3 is made up of 14 amino acids.

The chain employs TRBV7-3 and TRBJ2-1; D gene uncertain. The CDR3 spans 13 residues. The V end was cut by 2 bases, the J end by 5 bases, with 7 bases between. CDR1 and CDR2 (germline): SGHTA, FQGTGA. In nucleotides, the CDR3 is TGTGCCAGCAGCTTATCGCAGGACAATGAGCAGTTCTTC. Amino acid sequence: CASSLSQDNEQFF.

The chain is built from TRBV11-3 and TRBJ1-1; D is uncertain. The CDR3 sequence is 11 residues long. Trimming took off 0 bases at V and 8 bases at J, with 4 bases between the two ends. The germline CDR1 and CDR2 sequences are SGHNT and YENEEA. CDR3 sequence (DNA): TGTGCCAGCAGCTTAGATCTGGAAGCTTTCTTT. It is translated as CASSLDLEAFF.

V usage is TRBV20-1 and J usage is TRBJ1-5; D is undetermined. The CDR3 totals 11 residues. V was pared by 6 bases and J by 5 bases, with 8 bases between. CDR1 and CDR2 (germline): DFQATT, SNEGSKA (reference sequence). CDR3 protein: CSASVDQPQHF. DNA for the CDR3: TGCAGTGCCAGTGTCGATCAGCCCCAGCATTTT.

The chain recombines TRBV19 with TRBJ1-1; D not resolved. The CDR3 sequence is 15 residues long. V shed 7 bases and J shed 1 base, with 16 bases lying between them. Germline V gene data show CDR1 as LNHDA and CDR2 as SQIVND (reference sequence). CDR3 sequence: CASTPRGGWNTEAFF. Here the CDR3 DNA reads TGTGCCAGTACCCCCCGGGGAGGGTGGAACACTGAAGCTTTCTTT. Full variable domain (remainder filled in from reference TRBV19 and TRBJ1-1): DGGITQSPKYLFRKEGQNVTLSCEQNLNHDAMYWYRQDPGQGLRLIYYSQIVNDFQKGDIAEGYSVSREKKESFPLTVTSAQKNPTAFYLCASTPRGGWNTEAFFGQGTRLTVV.

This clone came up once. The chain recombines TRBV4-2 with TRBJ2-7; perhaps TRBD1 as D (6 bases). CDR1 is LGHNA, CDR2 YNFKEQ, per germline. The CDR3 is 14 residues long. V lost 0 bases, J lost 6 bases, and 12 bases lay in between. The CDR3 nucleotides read TGTGCCAGCAGCCAAGAGGTGCAGGGGAGCGAGCAGTACTTC. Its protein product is CASSQEVQGSEQYF.

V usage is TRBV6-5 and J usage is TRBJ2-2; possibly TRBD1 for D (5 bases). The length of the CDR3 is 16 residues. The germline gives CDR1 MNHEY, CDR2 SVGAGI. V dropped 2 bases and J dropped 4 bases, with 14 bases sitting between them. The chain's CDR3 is CASSYGQGFITGELFF. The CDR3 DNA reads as TGTGCCAGCAGTTACGGCCAGGGTTTTATCACCGGGGAGCTGTTTTTT.

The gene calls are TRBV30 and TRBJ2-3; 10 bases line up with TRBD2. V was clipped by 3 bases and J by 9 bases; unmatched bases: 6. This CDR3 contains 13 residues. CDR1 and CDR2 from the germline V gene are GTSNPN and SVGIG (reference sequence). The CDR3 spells CAWRLAGGVTQYF. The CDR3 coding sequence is TGTGCCTGGAGATTAGCGGGGGGAGTGACGCAGTATTTT.

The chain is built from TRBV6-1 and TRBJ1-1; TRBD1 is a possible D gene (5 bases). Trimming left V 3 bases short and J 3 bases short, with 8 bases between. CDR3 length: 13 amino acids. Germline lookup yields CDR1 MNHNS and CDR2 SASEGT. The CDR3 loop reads CASSDKGHTEAFF. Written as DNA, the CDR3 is TGTGCCAGCAGTGATAAGGGGCACACTGAAGCTTTCTTT.